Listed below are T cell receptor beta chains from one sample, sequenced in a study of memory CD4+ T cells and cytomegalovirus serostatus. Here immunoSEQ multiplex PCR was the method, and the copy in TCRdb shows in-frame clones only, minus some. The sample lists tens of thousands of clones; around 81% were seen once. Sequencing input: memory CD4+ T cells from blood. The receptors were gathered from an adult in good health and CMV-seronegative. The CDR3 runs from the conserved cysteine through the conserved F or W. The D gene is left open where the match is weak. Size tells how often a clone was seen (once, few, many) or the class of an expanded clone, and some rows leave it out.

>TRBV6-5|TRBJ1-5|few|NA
CASRGRGQPQHF
TGTGCCAGCAGGGGGCGCGGTCAGCCCCAGCATTTT
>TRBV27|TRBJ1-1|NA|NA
CASSSEGAGDTEAFF
TGTGCCAGCAGTTCTGAAGGGGCTGGGGACACTGAAGCTTTCTTT
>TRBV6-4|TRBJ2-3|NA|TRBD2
CASWRGGTGTLVTDTQYF
TGTGCCAGCTGGCGGGGGGGAACAGGCACTTTAGTCACAGATACGCAGTATTTT
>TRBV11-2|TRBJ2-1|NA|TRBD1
CASKNTGGNEQFF
TGTGCCAGCAAAAACACAGGGGGCAATGAGCAGTTCTTC
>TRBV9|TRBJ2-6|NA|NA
CASSVDSGANVLTF
TGTGCCAGCAGCGTAGATTCTGGGGCCAACGTCCTGACTTTC
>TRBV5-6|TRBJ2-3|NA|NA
CASSLYTNTDTQYF
TGTGCCAGCAGCTTGTATACGAACACAGATACGCAGTATTTT
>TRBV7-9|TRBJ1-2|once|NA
CASSSTPSYGYTF
TGTGCCAGCAGCTCAACTCCTTCCTATGGCTACACCTTC
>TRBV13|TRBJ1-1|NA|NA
CASSSQTEAFF
TGTGCCAGCAGCTCCCAGACTGAAGCTTTCTTT
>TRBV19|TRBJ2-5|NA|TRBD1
CASSTGTVSETQYF
TGTGCCAGTAGTACCGGGACAGTGTCGGAGACCCAGTACTTC
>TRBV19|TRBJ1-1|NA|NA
CASRHGTINTEAFF
TGTGCCAGTAGACATGGGACAATAAACACTGAAGCTTTCTTT
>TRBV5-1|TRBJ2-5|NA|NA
CASSLEPALGTQYF
TGCGCCAGCAGCTTGGAACCAGCCTTGGGGACCCAGTACTTC